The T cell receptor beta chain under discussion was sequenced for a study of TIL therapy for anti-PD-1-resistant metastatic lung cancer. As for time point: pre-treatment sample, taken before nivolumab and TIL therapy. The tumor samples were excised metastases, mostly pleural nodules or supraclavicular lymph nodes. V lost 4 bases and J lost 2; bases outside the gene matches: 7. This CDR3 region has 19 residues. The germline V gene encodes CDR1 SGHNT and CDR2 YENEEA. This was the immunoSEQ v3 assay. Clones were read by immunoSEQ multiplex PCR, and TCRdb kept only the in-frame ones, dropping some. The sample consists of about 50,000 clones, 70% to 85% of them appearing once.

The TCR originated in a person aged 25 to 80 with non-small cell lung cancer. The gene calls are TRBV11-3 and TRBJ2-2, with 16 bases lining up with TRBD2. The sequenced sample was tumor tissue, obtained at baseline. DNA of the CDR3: TGTGCCAGCAGCTCCTCGGGACTAGCGGGAGGGATAAACACCGGGGAGCTGTTTTTT. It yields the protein CASSSSGLAGGINTGELFF.